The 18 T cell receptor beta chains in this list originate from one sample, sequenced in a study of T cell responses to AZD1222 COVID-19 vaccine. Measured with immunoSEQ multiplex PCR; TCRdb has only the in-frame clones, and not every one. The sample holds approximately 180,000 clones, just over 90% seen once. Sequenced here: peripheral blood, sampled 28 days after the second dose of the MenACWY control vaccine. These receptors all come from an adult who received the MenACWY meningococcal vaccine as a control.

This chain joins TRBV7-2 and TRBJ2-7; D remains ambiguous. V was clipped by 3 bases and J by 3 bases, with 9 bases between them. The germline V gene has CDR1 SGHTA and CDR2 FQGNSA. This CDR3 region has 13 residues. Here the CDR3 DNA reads TGTGCCAGCAGCTTTATGGGCAGCTACGAGCAGTACTTC. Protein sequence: CASSFMGSYEQYF.

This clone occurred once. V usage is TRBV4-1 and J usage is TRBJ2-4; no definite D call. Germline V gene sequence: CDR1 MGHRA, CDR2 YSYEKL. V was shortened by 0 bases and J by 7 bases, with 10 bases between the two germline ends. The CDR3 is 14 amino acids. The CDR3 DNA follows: TGCGCCAGCAGCCAAGAGGGTTTGAAGAACATTCAGTACTTC. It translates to CASSQEGLKNIQYF.

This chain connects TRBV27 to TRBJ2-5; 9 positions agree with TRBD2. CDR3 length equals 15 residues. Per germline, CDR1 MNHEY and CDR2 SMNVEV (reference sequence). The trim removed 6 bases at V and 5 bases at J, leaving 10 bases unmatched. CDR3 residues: CASSPTSGRWETQYF. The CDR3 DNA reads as TGTGCCAGCAGCCCGACCAGCGGGAGGTGGGAGACCCAGTACTTC.

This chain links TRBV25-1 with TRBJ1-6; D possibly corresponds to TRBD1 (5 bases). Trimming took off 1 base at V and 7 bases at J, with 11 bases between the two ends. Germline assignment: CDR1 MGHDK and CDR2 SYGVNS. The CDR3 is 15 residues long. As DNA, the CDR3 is TGTGCCAGCAGTGAATTTCAGGGTCGAAATTCACCCCTCCACTTT. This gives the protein CASSEFQGRNSPLHF.

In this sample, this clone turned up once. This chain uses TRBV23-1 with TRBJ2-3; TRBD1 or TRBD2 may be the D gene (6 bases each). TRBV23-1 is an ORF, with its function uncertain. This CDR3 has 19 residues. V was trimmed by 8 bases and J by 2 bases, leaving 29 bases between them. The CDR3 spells CASATTFRSRGDVTDTQYF. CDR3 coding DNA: TGCGCCAGCGCAACCACCTTCCGCTCGAGGGGGGACGTCACAGATACGCAGTATTTT.

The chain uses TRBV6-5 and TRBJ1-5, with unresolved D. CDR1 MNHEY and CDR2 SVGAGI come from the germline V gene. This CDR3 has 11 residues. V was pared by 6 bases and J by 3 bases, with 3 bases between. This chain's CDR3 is CASRANQPQHF. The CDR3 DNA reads TGTGCCAGCAGAGCCAATCAGCCCCAGCATTTT.

CDR3 nucleotides: TGTGCCAGCAGCCCTACCGGAAGGAATCAGCCCCAGCATTTT. Amino acid sequence: CASSPTGRNQPQHF. The V gene is TRBV2, the J gene TRBJ1-5; D uncertain. The CDR3 has 14 amino acids. Germline CDR1 reads SNHLY; CDR2 reads FYNNEI. Trimming took 6 bases from V and 4 from J, leaving 13 bases between them.

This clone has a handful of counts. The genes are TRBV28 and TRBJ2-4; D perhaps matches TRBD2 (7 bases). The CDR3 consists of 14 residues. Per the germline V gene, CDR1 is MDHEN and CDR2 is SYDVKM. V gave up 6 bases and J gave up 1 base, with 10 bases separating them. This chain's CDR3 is CASRGGPAKNIQYF. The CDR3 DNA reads TGTGCCAGCAGGGGGGGGCCGGCCAAAAACATTCAGTACTTC. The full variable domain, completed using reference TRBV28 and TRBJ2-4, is DVKVTQSSRYLVKRTGEKVFLECVQDMDHENMFWYRQDPGLGLRLIYFSYDVKMKEKGDIPEGYSVSREKKERFSLILESASTNQTSMYLCASRGGPAKNIQYFGAGTRLSVL.

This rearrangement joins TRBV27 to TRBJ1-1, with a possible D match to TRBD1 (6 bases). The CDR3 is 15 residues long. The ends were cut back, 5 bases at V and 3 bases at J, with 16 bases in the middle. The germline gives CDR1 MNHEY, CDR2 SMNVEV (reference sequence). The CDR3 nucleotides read TGTGCCAGCAGTAGGACAGCGAGGAGGGACACTGAAGCTTTCTTT. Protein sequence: CASSRTARRDTEAFF.

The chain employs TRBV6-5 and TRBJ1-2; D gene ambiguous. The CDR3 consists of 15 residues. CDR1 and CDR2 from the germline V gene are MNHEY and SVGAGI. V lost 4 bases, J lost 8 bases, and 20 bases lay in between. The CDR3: CASSSADLVLGGYTF. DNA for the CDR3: TGTGCCAGCAGTTCGGCAGACCTGGTTCTAGGGGGCTACACCTTC.

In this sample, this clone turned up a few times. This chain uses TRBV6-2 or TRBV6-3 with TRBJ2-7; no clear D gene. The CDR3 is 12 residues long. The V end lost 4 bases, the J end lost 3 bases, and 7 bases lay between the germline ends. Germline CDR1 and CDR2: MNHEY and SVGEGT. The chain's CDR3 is CASSLQRYEQYF. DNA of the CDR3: TGTGCCAGCAGTTTGCAGCGCTACGAGCAGTACTTC.

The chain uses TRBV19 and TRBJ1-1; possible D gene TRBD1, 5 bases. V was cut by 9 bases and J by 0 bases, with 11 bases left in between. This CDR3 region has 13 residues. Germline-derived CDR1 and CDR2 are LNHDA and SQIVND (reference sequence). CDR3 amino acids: CASGSTVNTEAFF. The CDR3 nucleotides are TGTGCCAGCGGCTCGACAGTGAACACTGAAGCTTTCTTT.

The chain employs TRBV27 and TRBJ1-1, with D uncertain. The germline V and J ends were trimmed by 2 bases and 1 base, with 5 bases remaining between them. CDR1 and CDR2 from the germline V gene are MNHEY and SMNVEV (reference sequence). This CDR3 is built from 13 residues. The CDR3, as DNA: TGTGCCAGCAGTTTAGCGTCGAACACTGAAGCTTTCTTT. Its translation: CASSLASNTEAFF.

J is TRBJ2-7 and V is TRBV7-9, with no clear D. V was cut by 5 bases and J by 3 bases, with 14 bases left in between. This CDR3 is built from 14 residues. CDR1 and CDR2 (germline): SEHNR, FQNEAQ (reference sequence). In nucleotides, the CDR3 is TGTGCCAGCAGCACGAATAGGGTCAACTACGAGCAGTACTTC. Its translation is CASSTNRVNYEQYF.

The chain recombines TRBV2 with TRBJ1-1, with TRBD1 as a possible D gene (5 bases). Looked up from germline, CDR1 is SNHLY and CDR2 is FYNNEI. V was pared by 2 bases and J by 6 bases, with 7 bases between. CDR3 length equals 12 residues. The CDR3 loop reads CASSEQGPEAFF. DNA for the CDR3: TGTGCCAGCAGTGAACAGGGCCCTGAAGCTTTCTTT.

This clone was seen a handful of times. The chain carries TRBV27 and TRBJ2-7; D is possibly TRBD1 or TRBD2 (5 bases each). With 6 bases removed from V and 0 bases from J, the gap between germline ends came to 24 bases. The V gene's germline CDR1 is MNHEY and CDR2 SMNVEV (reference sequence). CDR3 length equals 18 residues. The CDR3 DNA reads TGTGCCAGCAGCCACACGGGGTTTGCAGGGTGGGGCTCCTACGAGCAGTACTTC. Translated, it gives CASSHTGFAGWGSYEQYF.

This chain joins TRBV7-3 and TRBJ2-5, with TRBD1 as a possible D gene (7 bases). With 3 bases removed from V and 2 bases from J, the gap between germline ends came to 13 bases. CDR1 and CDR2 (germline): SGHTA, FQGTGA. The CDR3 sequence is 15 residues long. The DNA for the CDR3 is TGTGCCAGCAGCTTCCAGGGGGGCGGACAAGAGACCCAGTACTTC. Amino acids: CASSFQGGGQETQYF.

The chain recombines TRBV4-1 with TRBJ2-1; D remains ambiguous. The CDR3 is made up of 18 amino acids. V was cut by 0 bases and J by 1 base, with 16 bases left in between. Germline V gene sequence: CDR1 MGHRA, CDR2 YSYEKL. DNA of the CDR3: TGCGCCAGCAGCCAAGACGGCCTATCCCTTTCGTCCTACAATGAGCAGTTCTTC. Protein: CASSQDGLSLSSYNEQFF.